This entry lists 29 T cell receptor beta chains sequenced from one sample in a study of cytomegalovirus exposure and HLA in healthy donors. Both 60 Vbeta primers and 13 Jbeta primers went into the PCR. Assay: immunoSEQ multiplex PCR; the TCRdb copy retains only in-frame clones and omits some. The sample has tens of thousands of clones, around four fifths seen once. The sample taken for sequencing was PBMCs. Source of these receptors: a male donor in good health and CMV-seropositive.

The chain combines TRBV9 with TRBJ2-2, with TRBD2 matching 10 bases. V lost 1 base, J lost 5 bases, and 8 bases stayed unmatched. This CDR3 is built from 17 residues. CDR1 SGDLS and CDR2 YYNGEE come from the germline V gene. CDR3 nucleotide sequence: TGTGCCAGCAGCGTATACAGCGGGGGGGTTGGTACCGGGGAGCTGTTTTTT. It specifies CASSVYSGGVGTGELFF.

The chain combines TRBV30 with TRBJ2-7; D uncertain. The germline CDR1 and CDR2 sequences are GTSNPN and SVGIG (reference sequence). V was cut by 5 bases and J by 5 bases, with 13 bases left in between. This CDR3 has 12 residues. The CDR3 DNA is TGTGCCTGGGCCCAGAGGCAGCACGAGCAGTACTTC. This gives the protein CAWAQRQHEQYF.

This clone was found a few times. This sequence joins TRBV19 and TRBJ1-5, with TRBD1 matching 9 bases. V lost 3 bases and J lost 5; bases outside the gene matches: 2. This CDR3 has 14 amino acids. Germline CDR1 LNHDA, CDR2 SQIVND (reference sequence). CDR3 in amino acids: CASSMGQGYQPQHF. Written as DNA, the CDR3 is TGTGCCAGTAGTATGGGACAGGGTTATCAGCCCCAGCATTTT.

The chain uses TRBV28 and TRBJ1-2; 7 bases are a match to TRBD1. CDR1 and CDR2 from the germline V gene are MDHEN and SYDVKM. Losses at the gene ends were 6 bases for V and 1 base for J; bases not matched to a gene: 8. This CDR3 contains 15 residues. CDR3 in DNA: TGTGCCAGCAGCCCCCTCACAGGGGTTAACTATGGCTACACCTTC. Its translation is CASSPLTGVNYGYTF.

The chain uses TRBV30 and TRBJ1-2; D might be TRBD1 (6 bases). Germline lookup yields CDR1 GTSNPN and CDR2 SVGIG (reference sequence). This CDR3 comprises 11 residues. V lost 3 bases, J lost 7 bases, and 9 bases lay in between. In DNA, the CDR3 is TGTGCCTGGAGCGAAGGGGGTGGCTACACCTTC. Its translation: CAWSEGGGYTF.

This clone was detected a few times. CDR3 sequence (DNA): TGTGCCAGCACTCCGGCGGGGGCTGGAAACACCATATATTTT. It yields the protein CASTPAGAGNTIYF. This chain links TRBV6-5 with TRBJ1-3, with D tentatively TRBD1 (5 bases). Germline-derived CDR1 and CDR2 are MNHEY and SVGAGI. V was shortened by 7 bases and J by 2 bases, with 12 bases between the two germline ends. The CDR3 totals 14 residues.

J is TRBJ1-2 and V is TRBV28; 8 bases are a match to TRBD1. The CDR3 runs 15 residues. With 3 bases clipped from V and 3 bases from J, the junction kept 6 bases outside the gene matches. Germline CDR1 and CDR2: MDHEN and SYDVKM. The CDR3 DNA is TGTGCCAGCAGTTTTGTGGACAGGGAGTACTATGGCTACACCTTC. Translating it yields CASSFVDREYYGYTF.

V and J are TRBV21-1 and TRBJ1-2; TRBD1, the D gene given by the table, was not confirmed from the DNA. TRBV21-1 is a recognized pseudogene. This CDR3 spans 20 amino acids. In nucleotides, the CDR3 is TGTGCCAGCAGCAAAGAGGAGGTAGGCGTCAGGGGAAACCCTAACTATGGCTACACCTTC. This translates into CASSKEEVGVRGNPNYGYTF.

J is TRBJ2-1 and V is TRBV9, with 16 bases lining up with TRBD2. The CDR3 extends over 20 amino acids. J gave up 1 base and V 4 bases, and 11 bases lay outside the gene matches. Germline V gene data show CDR1 as SGDLS and CDR2 as YYNGEE. CDR3 sequence (DNA): TGTGCCAGCAGCTCCCGGACCGGGACTAGCGGGGGGGGTTCCTACAATGAGCAGTTCTTC. Encoded protein: CASSSRTGTSGGGSYNEQFF.

There are a few counts of this clone. The V call is TRBV6-6, the J call TRBJ2-1; 7 nucleotides line up with TRBD1. Germline lookup yields CDR1 MNHNY and CDR2 SVGAGI (reference sequence). This CDR3 is 14 amino acids long. V was pared by 4 bases and J by 12 bases, with 12 bases of the junction left unmatched. The DNA of the CDR3 is TGTGCCAGCAGTTCCGATTACAGGGGTCTGGGGCAGTTCTTC. Translating gives CASSSDYRGLGQFF.

The chain has TRBV2 and TRBJ2-5; 8 nucleotides match TRBD1. With V trimmed by 2 bases and J by 1 base, 12 bases remained unmatched. Germline V lookup: CDR1 SNHLY, CDR2 FYNNEI. CDR3 length equals 18 residues. In DNA, the CDR3 is TGTGCCAGCAGTGAATGGCATGTGACAGGGGTAGCCCAAGAGACCCAGTACTTC. Protein product: CASSEWHVTGVAQETQYF.

This clone appeared a few times. The chain combines TRBV6-1 with TRBJ1-5; 11 bases are shared with TRBD1. V gave up 1 base and J gave up 5 bases; unmatched junction bases: 4. Germline V CDR1 and CDR2: MNHNS, SASEGT. The CDR3 has 16 amino acids. CDR3 residues: CASSEGMGQGDQPQHF. In DNA, the CDR3 is TGTGCCAGCAGTGAAGGAATGGGACAGGGGGATCAGCCCCAGCATTTT.

This clone was counted once. The V and J genes are TRBV30 and TRBJ2-7; D is undetermined. The CDR3 contains 12 residues. V gave up 2 bases and J gave up 7 bases, with 12 bases separating them. Germline V gene data show CDR1 as GTSNPN and CDR2 as SVGIG (reference sequence). CDR3 DNA: TGTGCCTGGAGTATTTCCCCCCGGGAGCAGTACTTC. It translates to CAWSISPREQYF.

V usage is TRBV5-1 and J usage is TRBJ2-3; possible D gene TRBD1, 6 bases. Germline V gene data show CDR1 as SGHRS and CDR2 as YFSETQ. The length of the CDR3 is 14 residues. Trimming removed 3 bases from V and 0 bases from J, with 8 bases in between. The CDR3 region is CASSWQGSTDTQYF. The CDR3 DNA is TGCGCCAGCAGCTGGCAGGGGAGCACAGATACGCAGTATTTT.

V and J are TRBV19 and TRBJ2-5; 9 nucleotides line up with TRBD2. Trimming removed 4 bases from V and 4 bases from J; junction bases left unmatched: 7. The germline CDR1 and CDR2 sequences are LNHDA and SQIVND (reference sequence). The CDR3 has 15 amino acids. CDR3 sequence: CASSNLAGVGETQYF. CDR3 DNA: TGTGCCAGTAGTAATTTAGCGGGAGTGGGAGAGACCCAGTACTTC.

This clone was found a few times. The genes are TRBV30 and TRBJ1-6; 7 nucleotides align to TRBD1. Germline assignment: CDR1 GTSNPN and CDR2 SVGIG (reference sequence). This CDR3 has 14 residues. The V gene end was trimmed by 3 bases and the J gene end by 9 bases; junction bases not matched to a gene: 8. The CDR3 loop is CAWSAQGTASPLHF. The CDR3 DNA reads TGTGCCTGGAGCGCTCAGGGGACAGCTTCACCCCTCCACTTT.

This clone occurred a few times. V gene TRBV28 combines with J gene TRBJ2-5; the D gene is possibly TRBD1 (7 bases). This CDR3 comprises 12 residues. The V end was cut by 8 bases, the J end by 5 bases, with 12 bases between. The germline V gene encodes CDR1 MDHEN and CDR2 SYDVKM. CDR3 region: CASGGGVETQYF. For the CDR3, the DNA is TGTGCCAGCGGAGGGGGCGTCGAGACCCAGTACTTC.

The gene calls are TRBV18 and TRBJ1-4, with 7 bases lining up with TRBD1. V was pared by 0 bases and J by 5 bases, with 3 bases of the junction left unmatched. CDR1 and CDR2 from the germline V gene are KGHSH and LQKENI. The CDR3 covers 15 residues. The CDR3 reads CASSPPGQWNEKLFF. CDR3 DNA: TGTGCCAGCTCACCACCGGGACAGTGGAATGAAAAACTGTTTTTT.

The chain carries TRBV19 and TRBJ1-1; no clear D. V was clipped by 5 bases and J by 6 bases, with 10 bases between them. Germline values: CDR1 LNHDA, CDR2 SQIVND (reference sequence). The CDR3 extends over 12 amino acids. DNA for the CDR3: TGTGCCAGTAGTTTTATATCGGCTGAAGCTTTCTTT. As protein: CASSFISAEAFF.

This chain connects TRBV5-4 to TRBJ2-7, with a tentative D call TRBD2 (6 bases). Germline CDR1 is SGHNT and CDR2 is YYREEE (reference sequence). V lost 2 bases, J lost 1 base, and 13 bases lay in between. This CDR3 comprises 15 residues. For the CDR3, the DNA is TGTGCCAGCAGCTTCGGGACTTCCTTTTCCTACGAGCAGTACTTC. Translating it yields CASSFGTSFSYEQYF.

This rearrangement joins TRBV27 to TRBJ2-7; TRBD2 aligns across 8 bases. After removal of 5 bases from V and 5 bases from J, the junction contained 8 bases not matched to a gene. Germline V gives CDR1 MNHEY, CDR2 SMNVEV (reference sequence). The CDR3 sequence is 14 residues long. CDR3 protein: CASSTGLGLDEQYF. The CDR3 DNA reads as TGTGCCAGCAGTACGGGACTAGGTCTCGACGAGCAGTACTTC.

This clone was seen more than once but under ten times. This chain uses TRBV28 with TRBJ1-5, with D perhaps TRBD1 (6 bases). Germline V gives CDR1 MDHEN, CDR2 SYDVKM. The CDR3 has 14 amino acids. V was shortened by 2 bases and J by 7 bases, with 12 bases between the two germline ends. CDR3 region: CASSLGQGNQPQHF. The CDR3 nucleotides are TGTGCCAGCAGTTTAGGTCAGGGGAACCAGCCCCAGCATTTT.

The chain recombines TRBV5-1 with TRBJ1-4, with D possibly TRBD1 on 5 matching bases. The length of the CDR3 is 14 residues. Deletions cut 4 bases from V and 7 bases from J, with 14 bases between. From germline, CDR1 is SGHRS and CDR2 YFSETQ. In DNA, the CDR3 is TGCGCCAGCAGCAGGGCAGGGTCTGGTGAAAAACTGTTTTTT. Translated, it gives CASSRAGSGEKLFF.

The genes are TRBV18 and TRBJ1-3; no reliable D call. This CDR3 region has 13 residues. The V end lost 5 bases, the J end lost 4 bases, and 9 bases lay between the germline ends. CDR1 and CDR2 from the germline V gene are KGHSH and LQKENI. The CDR3 loop reads CASSTGKGNTIYF. In nucleotides, the CDR3 is TGTGCCAGCTCAACCGGGAAGGGAAACACCATATATTTT.

The V call is TRBV2, the J call TRBJ2-1; 10 nucleotides line up with TRBD2. The CDR3 covers 15 residues. Trimming removed 6 bases from V and 2 bases from J; junction bases left unmatched: 4. Germline CDR1 is SNHLY and CDR2 is FYNNEI. The CDR3 DNA reads TGTGCCAGCAGAGGGAGCGGGGGGGCCTACAATGAGCAGTTCTTC. It codes for CASRGSGGAYNEQFF.

The chain combines TRBV7-2 with TRBJ2-1; 7 bases map to TRBD2. Germline V gives CDR1 SGHTA, CDR2 FQGNSA. CDR3 length: 14 residues. The trim removed 1 base at V and 7 bases at J, leaving 4 bases unmatched. This CDR3 reads CASSLGYGGNEQFF. In nucleotides, the CDR3 is TGTGCCAGCAGCTTAGGGTACGGGGGGAATGAGCAGTTCTTC.

V and J are TRBV28 and TRBJ2-1; tentative D call: TRBD1 (5 bases). Trimming took 6 bases from V and 9 from J, leaving 9 bases between them. Germline lookup yields CDR1 MDHEN and CDR2 SYDVKM. This CDR3 comprises 11 residues. The CDR3 here is CASSPRGEQFF. CDR3 DNA: TGTGCCAGCAGCCCTAGGGGTGAGCAGTTCTTC.

V is TRBV19 and J is TRBJ1-1; D is possibly TRBD1 (5 bases). Germline CDR1 reads LNHDA; CDR2 reads SQIVND (reference sequence). V gave up 7 bases and J gave up 2 bases, with 11 bases separating them. The CDR3 totals 13 residues. The CDR3 sequence is CASTPTVNTEAFF. Here the CDR3 DNA reads TGTGCCAGTACCCCGACAGTTAACACTGAAGCTTTCTTT.

This chain uses TRBV7-6 with TRBJ2-5; 9 nucleotides agree with TRBD1. Germline trimming cut 1 base from V and 5 bases from J; bases unmatched to any gene: 8. The CDR3 has 16 residues. The germline V gene encodes CDR1 SGHVS and CDR2 FNYEAQ. The CDR3: CASSLGGGQGGETQYF. DNA for the CDR3: TGTGCCAGCAGCTTAGGAGGGGGACAGGGCGGGGAGACCCAGTACTTC.